This T cell receptor beta chain was identified during a study of technical replicates of blood from a few donors. Method: immunoSEQ multiplex PCR; TCRdb's copy keeps in-frame clones and lacks some. Among almost 70,000 clones listed, 85% to 95% were seen once. The CDR3 runs to 13 residues. Germline V gene data show CDR1 as SSHAT and CDR2 as FNYEAQ (reference sequence). The trim removed 5 bases at V and 7 bases at J, leaving 7 bases unmatched. The chain combines TRBV7-7 with TRBJ2-7, with 8 positions matching TRBD1. The sample taken for sequencing was T cells isolated from PBMCs. The receptor comes from a human donor in good health. CDR3 sequence reads: CASSLDRGREQYF. CDR3 nucleotides: TGTGCCAGCAGCCTTGACAGGGGAAGGGAGCAGTACTTC.